The 21 T cell receptor beta chains listed next were all sequenced from one sample in a study of shared clonotypes between healthy human individuals. Here immunoSEQ multiplex PCR was the method, and the copy in TCRdb shows in-frame clones only, minus some. This table holds millions of clones, roughly 92% found once. Material: naive CD4+ T cells sorted from blood. As to subset: CD45RA+ positively selected. The receptors were sampled from a man aged 18 to 29 in good health.

The chain combines TRBV6-5 with TRBJ1-5; a possible D gene is TRBD1 (5 bases). Trimming removed 0 bases at V and 11 bases at J, with 14 bases between. This CDR3 is 14 amino acids long. Germline-derived CDR1 and CDR2 are MNHEY and SVGAGI. In nucleotides, the CDR3 is TGTGCCAGCAGTTACTCGAGCGGCGGGGGGGCCCAGCATTTT. It codes for CASSYSSGGGAQHF.

The V and J genes are TRBV9 and TRBJ1-3; possibly TRBD1 for D (6 bases). The CDR3 loop spans 14 amino acids. The germline V and J ends were trimmed by 3 bases and 2 bases, with 9 bases remaining between them. Germline loops: CDR1 SGDLS, CDR2 YYNGEE. CDR3 region: CASSGPGAGNTIYF. CDR3 in DNA: TGTGCCAGCAGCGGTCCAGGGGCTGGAAACACCATATATTTT.

V and J are TRBV20-1 and TRBJ2-5; D perhaps matches TRBD2 (5 bases). The J call is uncertain, as TRBJ2-7 better fits the DNA end. CDR1 and CDR2 (germline): DFQATT, SNEGSKA (reference sequence). The CDR3 is made up of 10 amino acids. CDR3 sequence (DNA): TGCAGTGCTGGGCGGGACGAGCAGTACTTC. It yields the protein CSAGRDEQYF.

CDR3 residues: CASSLTGSLQTQYF. The CDR3, as DNA: TGCGCCAGCAGCTTGACAGGGAGTCTGCAGACCCAGTACTTC. The rearrangement links TRBV5-1 to TRBJ2-5; D is perhaps TRBD1 (6 bases). The V gene lost 1 base and the J gene lost 6 bases, with 13 bases spanning the gap. Germline V lookup: CDR1 SGHRS, CDR2 YFSETQ. The CDR3 spans 14 residues.

This clone came up once. The CDR3 region is CASSPFLGGSTDTQYF. The CDR3 nucleotides read TGTGCCAGCAGCCCCTTCCTAGGCGGCAGCACAGATACGCAGTATTTT. This chain joins TRBV7-9 and TRBJ2-3; no reliable D call. The germline CDR1 and CDR2 sequences are SEHNR and FQNEAQ (reference sequence). Trimming cost V 5 bases and J 0 bases, with 15 bases left between them. This CDR3 spans 16 amino acids.

The V gene is TRBV5-4, the J gene TRBJ2-3, with D possibly being TRBD1 or TRBD2 (5 bases each). Germline values: CDR1 SGHNT, CDR2 YYREEE (reference sequence). The V and J ends lost 4 bases and 0 bases respectively, with 15 bases between them. This CDR3 is 16 amino acids long. DNA of the CDR3: TGTGCCAGCAGCACGAGGGGTCCAGATAGCACAGATACGCAGTATTTT. Translating it yields CASSTRGPDSTDTQYF.

The table lists this clone with a count of one. The V call is TRBV5-1, the J call TRBJ2-3, with 8 bases fitting TRBD2. Germline V gene data show CDR1 as SGHRS and CDR2 as YFSETQ. The CDR3 has 14 residues. Germline trimming cut 7 bases from V and 5 bases from J; bases unmatched to any gene: 9. DNA for the CDR3: TGCGCCAGCGTGCTAGCGGGCCTAGGAGATACGCAGTATTTT. Translating gives CASVLAGLGDTQYF.

The chain carries TRBV4-1 and TRBJ1-4, with TRBD1 identical over 10 bases. The germline gives CDR1 MGHRA, CDR2 YSYEKL. V trimming: 4 bases; J trimming: 8 bases; junction bases outside the gene matches: 7. The CDR3 is made up of 15 amino acids. The CDR3 loop is CASSRWTGGKEKLFF. The CDR3 DNA reads TGCGCCAGCAGCCGGTGGACAGGGGGGAAAGAAAAACTGTTTTTT.

The chain links TRBV10-3 to TRBJ2-3, with 8 positions matching TRBD2. The CDR3 sequence is 16 residues long. CDR1 ENHRY and CDR2 SYGVKD come from the germline V gene. Losses at the gene ends were 3 bases for V and 3 bases for J; bases not matched to a gene: 8. The CDR3, as DNA: TGTGCCATCAGTGACTGGGCGGGAGGTAGGACAGATACGCAGTATTTT. It encodes CAISDWAGGRTDTQYF.

This clone was seen a single time. The rearrangement uses TRBV18 and TRBJ1-2; D uncertain. Germline lookup yields CDR1 KGHSH and CDR2 LQKENI. With 6 bases removed from V and 0 bases from J, the gap between germline ends came to 11 bases. The CDR3 is 14 residues long. In nucleotides, the CDR3 is TGTGCCAGCTCTGAAGGGTCTACTAACTATGGCTACACCTTC. This gives the protein CASSEGSTNYGYTF.

This sequence joins TRBV11-3 and TRBJ2-3, with TRBD1 as a possible D gene (5 bases). Germline V CDR1 and CDR2: SGHNT, YENEEA. This CDR3 comprises 13 residues. Trimming cost V 0 bases and J 7 bases, with 8 bases left between them. The DNA for the CDR3 is TGTGCCAGCAGCTTAGAGGGGCCGTATACGCAGTATTTT. It codes for CASSLEGPYTQYF. Complete variable domain (other parts from reference TRBV11-3 and TRBJ2-3): EAGVVQSPRYKIIEKKQPVAFWCNPISGHNTLYWYLQNLGQGPELLIRYENEEAVDDSQLPKDRFSAERLKGVDSTLKIQPAELGDSAVYLCASSLEGPYTQYFGPGTRLTVL.

About this clone itself: The same CDR3 arises from other DNA sequences in this sample as well. The J gene is TRBJ1-5, the V gene TRBV6-6; 7 nucleotides line up with TRBD1. Germline V gene data show CDR1 as MNHNY and CDR2 as SVGAGI (reference sequence). The CDR3 spans 13 residues. After removal of 5 bases from V and 5 bases from J, the junction contained 3 bases not matched to a gene. This chain's CDR3 is CASSRDRDQPQHF. As DNA, the CDR3 is TGTGCCAGCAGTCGAGACAGGGATCAGCCCCAGCATTTT.

The chain joins TRBV5-1 to TRBJ1-2; D possibly corresponds to TRBD1 (6 bases). Germline-derived CDR1 and CDR2 are SGHRS and YFSETQ. The CDR3 is 17 residues long. V was shortened by 0 bases and J by 1 base, with 16 bases between the two germline ends. DNA for the CDR3: TGCGCCAGCAGCTTGGGAGCAGGGGCGAGGGTTAACTATGGCTACACCTTC. Residues: CASSLGAGARVNYGYTF.

With respect to this clone: This CDR3 is also generated by other DNA sequences in the sample. The gene calls are TRBV4-3 and TRBJ2-3; tentatively, D is TRBD1 or TRBD2 (5 bases each). Germline V gene data show CDR1 as LGHNA and CDR2 as YSLEER. V was shortened by 4 bases and J by 2 bases, with 7 bases between the two germline ends. The CDR3 consists of 13 residues. The DNA for the CDR3 is TGCGCCAGCAGCCGGGACCACACAGATACGCAGTATTTT. Protein sequence: CASSRDHTDTQYF.

V usage is TRBV7-2 and J usage is TRBJ2-3, with D possibly being TRBD1 (7 bases). Trimming stripped 3 bases from V and 2 bases from J, with 12 bases between. Germline V gene lookup returns CDR1 SGHTA and CDR2 FQGNSA. The CDR3 is made up of 15 amino acids. The CDR3 spells CASSLGGQFTDTQYF. CDR3 coding DNA: TGTGCCAGCAGCTTGGGGGGACAGTTCACAGATACGCAGTATTTT.

This chain joins TRBV19 and TRBJ1-1; D unresolved. Trimming took off 8 bases at V and 5 bases at J, with 15 bases between the two ends. Germline V lookup: CDR1 LNHDA, CDR2 SQIVND (reference sequence). The CDR3 consists of 13 residues. The CDR3 coding sequence is TGTGCCAGTCTAAATTGGGGTACGACTGAAGCTTTCTTT. Protein sequence: CASLNWGTTEAFF.

Note on this clone: Other nucleotide sequences from this sample produce the same CDR3. The chain is built from TRBV30 and TRBJ1-1; tentative D call: TRBD1 (6 bases). Per germline, CDR1 GTSNPN and CDR2 SVGIG (reference sequence). V was trimmed by 5 bases and J by 0 bases, leaving 10 bases between them. The CDR3 runs 13 residues. This chain's CDR3 is CAWGQSMNTEAFF. CDR3 coding DNA: TGTGCCTGGGGACAGAGCATGAACACTGAAGCTTTCTTT.

CDR3: CATSKREGTGANVLTF. The CDR3 nucleotides are TGTGCCACCAGCAAACGTGAAGGGACTGGGGCCAACGTCCTGACTTTC. The chain employs TRBV15 and TRBJ2-6, with D hard to call. V lost 4 bases to trimming and J lost 2 bases, with 12 bases between them. The CDR3 runs to 16 residues. CDR1 is LNHNV and CDR2 is YYDKDF in the germline V gene (reference sequence).

The rearrangement links TRBV7-2 to TRBJ2-7; a weak D match, TRBD2 (5 bases). Looked up from germline, CDR1 is SGHTA and CDR2 is FQGNSA. CDR3 length: 14 amino acids. V shed 6 bases and J shed 3 bases, with 15 bases lying between them. The CDR3 bases are TGTGCCAGCAGTTATACTGGGAGAGACTACGAGCAGTACTTC. Its translation: CASSYTGRDYEQYF.

The genes are TRBV19 and TRBJ1-1; D uncertain. CDR3 length: 11 amino acids. Germline V gene sequence: CDR1 LNHDA, CDR2 SQIVND (reference sequence). V was trimmed by 5 bases and J by 5 bases, leaving 6 bases between them. DNA for the CDR3: TGTGCCAGTAGTGGCCTTACTGAAGCTTTCTTT. Encoded protein: CASSGLTEAFF.

The chain carries TRBV30 and TRBJ2-4; weak D call: TRBD1 (6 bases). The CDR3 runs to 14 residues. V lost 8 bases and J lost 1, with 15 bases in between. The germline CDR1 and CDR2 sequences are GTSNPN and SVGIG (reference sequence). The CDR3 here is CARSTGGAKNIQYF. CDR3 nucleotide sequence: TGTGCCCGATCGACAGGAGGTGCCAAAAACATTCAGTACTTC.